These 25 T cell receptor beta chains came from one sample sequenced in a study of blood T cells in healthy people across ages. Next came a second PCR, run for roughly 7 to 12 cycles, which used a sample-barcoded 5' primer along with a J-beta primer mix. Via MiXCR, TCRdb re-called the 5' RACE reads, giving one row per CDR3 protein. Of 870,000 or so distinct CDR3 sequences in the sample, under 35% were seen once. Source material: blood. The origin of the receptors is a woman of 80 years or more in good health.

This chain uses TRBV7-2 with TRBJ2-1; 12 bases align to TRBD2. Germline values: CDR1 SGHTA, CDR2 FQGNSA. The CDR3 loop spans 15 amino acids. V lost 3 bases, J lost 9 bases, and 6 bases stayed unmatched. The CDR3 here is CASSLTSGGGSEQFF. CDR3 nucleotide sequence: TGTGCCAGCAGCTTGACTAGCGGGGGAGGTAGTGAGCAGTTCTTC.

This clonotype was recorded many times. This rearrangement joins TRBV7-9 to TRBJ1-2; maybe TRBD1 (5 bases). Germline loops: CDR1 SEHNR, CDR2 FQNEAQ (reference sequence). CDR3 length: 15 amino acids. V was clipped by 0 bases and J by 5 bases, with 13 bases between them. The CDR3, as DNA: TGTGCCAGCAGCTTAGCGCCGGGGACGGTATATGGCTACACCTTC. Encoded protein: CASSLAPGTVYGYTF.

In this sample, this clonotype turned up many times. The V call is TRBV7-2, the J call TRBJ1-1; no firm D call. CDR3 size: 14 residues. With 3 bases removed from V and 2 bases from J, the gap between germline ends came to 10 bases. Germline V gene data show CDR1 as SGHTA and CDR2 as FQGNSA. The CDR3 sequence: CASSFSGINTEAFF. CDR3 nucleotides: TGTGCCAGCAGCTTTTCCGGAATAAACACTGAAGCTTTCTTT.

This sequence joins TRBV28 and TRBJ2-3; D remains ambiguous. V lost 3 bases to trimming and J lost 5 bases, with 9 bases between them. CDR3 length: 13 amino acids. Germline V lookup: CDR1 MDHEN, CDR2 SYDVKM. The CDR3 protein is CASSLMAGDTQYF. Written as DNA, the CDR3 is TGTGCCAGCAGTTTGATGGCTGGAGATACGCAGTATTTT.

This clonotype came up a few times. The V call is TRBV3-1, the J call TRBJ1-4; D unresolved. Trimming removed 0 bases from V and 2 bases from J, with 7 bases in between. Germline lookup yields CDR1 LGHDT and CDR2 YNNKEL (reference sequence). The CDR3 has 15 residues. The CDR3 loop is CASSQDIRTNEKLFF. In DNA, the CDR3 is TGTGCCAGCAGCCAAGATATTCGGACTAATGAAAAACTGTTTTTT.

This clonotype was found a few times. The genes are TRBV6-2 or TRBV6-3 and TRBJ1-2; D unresolved. Trimming removed 7 bases at V and 3 bases at J, with 18 bases between. The CDR3 has 15 residues. Germline V CDR1 and CDR2: MNHEY, SVGEGT. The DNA of the CDR3 is TGTGCCAGCACCCACTGGGGTAGGGAGGACTATGGCTACACCTTC. It specifies CASTHWGREDYGYTF.

As to this clonotype: A single base separates this from a much larger clone, so it may be a read error. The rearrangement joins TRBV5-6 to TRBJ1-5, with no clear D. This CDR3 contains 13 residues. Per germline, CDR1 SGHDT and CDR2 YYEEEE. V was cut by 2 bases and J by 9 bases, with 12 bases left in between. CDR3 amino acids: CASSLFGALPQHF. CDR3 bases: TGTGCCAGCAGCTTATTTGGCGCCCTGCCCCAGCATTTT.

On this clonotype itself: A much larger clone lies a single base off, so this may be a read error. This chain uses TRBV20-1 with TRBJ2-5; 8 positions match TRBD2. V lost 0 bases, J lost 1 base, and 4 bases stayed unmatched. Per the germline V gene, CDR1 is DFQATT and CDR2 is SNEGSKA (reference sequence). This CDR3 has 15 amino acids. As DNA, the CDR3 is TGCAGTGCTAGAGATCGGGGGGGGAGCCAAGAGACCCAGTACTTC. This gives the protein CSARDRGGSQETQYF.

In the case of this clonotype: A much larger clone differs by one base, so this may be a read error. The chain couples TRBV18 to TRBJ2-1; D not resolved. Germline CDR1 and CDR2: KGHSH and LQKENI. CDR3 length: 15 residues. The CDR3 DNA sequence: TGTGCCGGCTCCCGGACGGCGAATAATAACAATGAGCAGTTCTTC. It translates to CAGSRTANNNNEQFF. The whole variable domain, remainder taken from reference TRBV18 and TRBJ2-1, is NAGVMQNPRHLVRRRGQEARLRCSPMKGHSHVYWYRQLPEEGLKFMVYLQKENIIDESGMPKERFSAEFPKEGPSILRIQQVVRGDSAAYFCAGSRTANNNNEQFFGPGTRLTVL.

This clonotype has only a few counts. The chain joins TRBV12-3 or TRBV12-4 to TRBJ2-4, with 8 bases aligning to TRBD2. The CDR3 is 17 residues long. The ends lost 1 base at V and 13 bases at J; junction bases unmatched: 18. The CDR3 protein is CASSLGVQVRGGDEQYF. The CDR3 DNA is TGTGCCAGCAGTTTAGGGGTCCAAGTACGGGGGGGGGATGAGCAGTACTTC.

This clonotype appeared many times. The V call is TRBV12-3 or TRBV12-4, the J call TRBJ2-4; perhaps TRBD1 as D (7 bases). V was cut by 5 bases and J by 7 bases, with 21 bases left in between. This CDR3 contains 16 residues. CDR3 nucleotide sequence: TGTGCCAGCAGTCCCCGACAGGGACAAGGGGGGAACATTCAGTACTTC. This encodes CASSPRQGQGGNIQYF.

This clonotype has a count of ten or more. The rearrangement uses TRBV12-3 or TRBV12-4 and TRBJ2-7; a weak D match, TRBD1 (6 bases). Trimming left V 5 bases short and J 5 bases short, with 13 bases between. CDR3 size: 13 residues. The CDR3 DNA is TGTGCCAGCAGTACAAACCAGGGGCACGAGCAGTACTTC. It encodes CASSTNQGHEQYF.

The gene calls are TRBV6-2 or TRBV6-3 and TRBJ1-5; a weak D match, TRBD1 (5 bases). V was shortened by 6 bases and J by 5 bases, with 14 bases between the two germline ends. CDR3 length equals 14 residues. Germline lookup yields CDR1 MNHEY and CDR2 SVGEGT. The CDR3 loop reads CASSAYGGDQPQHF. CDR3 bases: TGTGCCAGCAGCGCCTATGGGGGGGATCAGCCCCAGCATTTT.

The chain has TRBV28 and TRBJ1-4; D might be TRBD1 (6 bases). CDR3 size: 12 residues. The V end was cut by 3 bases, the J end by 10 bases, with 9 bases between. From germline, CDR1 is MDHEN and CDR2 SYDVKM. CDR3 loop: CASSFGGAKLFF. DNA for the CDR3: TGTGCCAGCAGTTTTGGGGGGGCAAAACTGTTTTTT.

In its sample, this clonotype was seen many times. The chain employs TRBV5-6 and TRBJ2-5, with TRBD1 identical over 9 bases. The CDR3 is 14 residues long. The germline V gene encodes CDR1 SGHDT and CDR2 YYEEEE. V lost 4 bases, J lost 3 bases, and 4 bases stayed unmatched. The CDR3 DNA sequence: TGTGCCAGCAGCGAAGGGACAGGGAAAGAGACCCAGTACTTC. It translates to CASSEGTGKETQYF.

Comment on this clonotype: A read error is possible here, since a much larger clone lies one base away. The chain combines TRBV29-1 with TRBJ2-4, with a possible D match to TRBD1 (6 bases). The CDR3 is 13 residues long. Trimming pared 3 bases from V and 7 bases from J, leaving 13 bases between. Germline V lookup: CDR1 SQVTM, CDR2 ANQGSEA. The CDR3 DNA reads as TGCAGCGTTGAGGGCAGGGGTTGGAACATTCAGTACTTC. Amino acid sequence: CSVEGRGWNIQYF.

CDR3 in amino acids: CASSPRLGTGELFF. The CDR3 DNA sequence: TGTGCCAGCAGCCCCCGTTTGGGCACCGGGGAGCTGTTTTTT. V is TRBV7-2 and J is TRBJ2-2; D gene uncertain. Germline assignment: CDR1 SGHTA and CDR2 FQGNSA. V lost 5 bases and J 4 bases, leaving 11 bases between the germline ends. This CDR3 has 14 amino acids.

The chain uses TRBV7-9 and TRBJ2-1; 8 bases are a match to TRBD1. V lost 3 bases, J lost 13 bases, and 11 bases stayed unmatched. The CDR3 is made up of 14 amino acids. Germline CDR1 reads SEHNR; CDR2 reads FQNEAQ (reference sequence). The CDR3, as DNA: TGTGCCAGCAGCTTCGGACAGGGCGGGGAGACCCAGTTCTTC. The encoded protein is CASSFGQGGETQFF.

In its sample, this clonotype was seen many times. This chain connects TRBV6-6 to TRBJ2-1; TRBD2 aligns across 9 bases. Germline V gene lookup returns CDR1 MNHNY and CDR2 SVGAGI (reference sequence). The ends lost 5 bases at V and 6 bases at J; junction bases unmatched: 5. The CDR3 is 14 residues long. This chain's CDR3 is CASSLAGPLNEQFF. The CDR3 bases are TGTGCCAGCAGTCTAGCGGGGCCCCTCAATGAGCAGTTCTTC.

As for this clonotype: This may come from a read error, since a much larger clone is one base off. The V call is TRBV20-1, the J call TRBJ1-5; weak D call: TRBD1 (6 bases). The CDR3 runs to 15 residues. Germline V gene lookup returns CDR1 DFQATT and CDR2 SNEGSKA (reference sequence). Here the CDR3 DNA reads TGCAGTGCTAGTGGGCTATTGGGGGCCAATCAGTCCCAGCATTTT. The encoded protein is CSASGLLGANQSQHF.

The chain couples TRBV15 to TRBJ1-5, with a weak D call TRBD1 (6 bases). The CDR3 runs 15 residues. V gave up 1 base and J gave up 2 bases, with 9 bases separating them. Germline loops: CDR1 LNHNV, CDR2 YYDKDF (reference sequence). As DNA, the CDR3 is TGTGCCACCAGCAGAGCAAGGACAGGCAATCAGCCCCAGCATTTT. This encodes CATSRARTGNQPQHF.

This clonotype showed up just a few times. This rearrangement joins TRBV6-2 or TRBV6-3 to TRBJ2-3; 9 bases are a match to TRBD2. The CDR3 contains 16 residues. The trim removed 6 bases at V and 2 bases at J, leaving 9 bases unmatched. Germline loops: CDR1 MNHEY, CDR2 SVGEGT. In nucleotides, the CDR3 is TGTGCCAGCAGACCGCGGGGGGGCCAGGACACAGATACGCAGTATTTT. As protein: CASRPRGGQDTDTQYF.

As for this clonotype: With a much larger clone just one base away, this may be a read error. The V and J genes are TRBV12-3 or TRBV12-4 and TRBJ2-3; 7 bases map to TRBD2. V trimming: 3 bases; J trimming: 5 bases; junction bases outside the gene matches: 5. The CDR3 is 14 residues long. CDR3 region: CASSLYGGRDTQYF. Here the CDR3 DNA reads TGTGCCAGCAGTTTGTACGGGGGGAGAGATACGCAGTATTTT.

A note on this clonotype: Its ends do not fully match the called genes, so a read error is possible. CDR3 nucleotides: TGTGTCAGCAGCTTAGTCTCAGGCAATGAGCAGTTCTTC. Translation: CVSSLVSGNEQFF. This sequence joins TRBV7-6 and TRBJ2-1; D is undetermined. This CDR3 spans 13 amino acids. Looked up from germline, CDR1 is SGHVS and CDR2 is FNYEAQ.

This clonotype was counted only a few times. V is TRBV7-2 and J is TRBJ1-2, with a possible D match to TRBD1 (6 bases). The V and J ends lost 7 bases and 2 bases respectively, with 11 bases between them. Germline V gives CDR1 SGHTA, CDR2 FQGNSA. This CDR3 has 13 amino acids. The CDR3 sequence: CASTEGGNYGYTF. The DNA of the CDR3 is TGTGCCAGCACGGAGGGGGGAAACTATGGCTACACCTTC.